The 26 T cell receptor beta chains listed next were all sequenced from one sample in a study of neoadjuvant anti-PD-1 for oral cavity cancer. Indicated time point: after neoadjuvant nivolumab, at surgical resection. Method: immunoSEQ multiplex PCR; TCRdb's copy keeps in-frame clones and lacks some. The sample comprises 33,000 or so clones, 70% to 80% of which are singletons, and 3.4% rests with the top ten. The sequences come from PBMCs, collected after nivolumab (anti-PD-1) treatment. Source of these receptors: a person aged 35-79 years with oral cavity squamous cell carcinoma.

The genes are TRBV20-1 and TRBJ2-7; D remains ambiguous. The germline gives CDR1 DFQATT, CDR2 SNEGSKA (reference sequence). This CDR3 comprises 11 residues. V was pared by 5 bases and J by 6 bases, with 11 bases between. This chain's CDR3 is CSARRVREQYF. DNA of the CDR3: TGCAGTGCTCGAAGGGTGCGCGAGCAGTACTTC.

This rearrangement joins TRBV5-1 to TRBJ2-3; the D is unclear. Germline CDR1 and CDR2: SGHRS and YFSETQ. The CDR3 length is 15 residues. The V end was cut by 6 bases, the J end by 2 bases, with 16 bases between. CDR3 DNA sequence: TGCGCCAGCACCTTAGATGATACAGCCACAGATACGCAGTATTTT. Its translation is CASTLDDTATDTQYF.

The chain uses TRBV27 and TRBJ1-5; D uncertain. This CDR3 is 13 amino acids long. The germline V gene has CDR1 MNHEY and CDR2 SMNVEV (reference sequence). V lost 3 bases, J lost 4 bases, and 7 bases lay in between. CDR3 region: CASSFGRNQPQHF. As DNA, the CDR3 is TGTGCCAGCAGTTTTGGCCGTAATCAGCCCCAGCATTTT.

The V call is TRBV10-3, the J call TRBJ2-2; possibly TRBD1 for D (5 bases). The CDR3 spans 13 residues. Germline V lookup: CDR1 ENHRY, CDR2 SYGVKD. The V gene lost 10 bases and the J gene lost 4 bases, with 13 bases spanning the gap. In DNA form, the CDR3 reads TGTGCCACATCGCCGACAGTCACCGGGGAGCTGTTTTTT. This translates into CATSPTVTGELFF.

This clone appeared a few times. The rearrangement links TRBV19 to TRBJ2-2; TRBD1 matches 7 bases. Germline values: CDR1 LNHDA, CDR2 SQIVND (reference sequence). The CDR3 spans 15 residues. Trimming at V came to 9 bases and at J to 0 bases, leaving 7 bases not matched to a gene. CDR3 DNA: TGTGCCAGCATGACCGGGACAGCGAACACCGGGGAGCTGTTTTTT. This gives the protein CASMTGTANTGELFF.

The V and J genes are TRBV7-8 and TRBJ2-1; 9 bases match TRBD2. The V gene's germline CDR1 is SGHVS and CDR2 FQNEAQ. The CDR3 consists of 15 residues. V lost 2 bases, J lost 8 bases, and 7 bases stayed unmatched. The CDR3 loop is CASSLTRAGGDEQFF. The DNA for the CDR3 is TGTGCCAGCAGCTTAACGCGAGCGGGGGGCGATGAGCAGTTCTTC.

V gene TRBV5-1 combines with J gene TRBJ1-2; 8 nucleotides align to TRBD1. The V and J ends lost 4 bases and 7 bases, in that order; junction bases with no gene match: 9. This CDR3 is 14 amino acids long. Germline V gives CDR1 SGHRS, CDR2 YFSETQ. CDR3 DNA: TGCGCCAGCAGCCCGGGACAGGTTATCGGTGGCTACACCTTC. Translating gives CASSPGQVIGGYTF.

The rearrangement links TRBV12-2 to TRBJ1-4. TRBV12-2 is classified as a pseudogene. The CDR3 contains 15 residues. The CDR3 sequence is CASRLDRATNEKLFF. In DNA, the CDR3 is TGTGCAAGTCGCTTAGACCGCGCAACTAATGAAAAACTGTTTTTT.

The chain employs TRBV25-1 and TRBJ2-5; 10 nucleotides agree with TRBD1. Trimming cost V 8 bases and J 2 bases; bases outside gene matches: 2. In germline, CDR1 is MGHDK, CDR2 SYGVNS. The CDR3 runs 13 residues. The CDR3 is CASSDRGQETQYF. CDR3 bases: TGTGCCAGCTCGGACAGGGGGCAAGAGACCCAGTACTTC.

The rearrangement uses TRBV30 and TRBJ1-3; 7 positions match TRBD1. This CDR3 contains 13 residues. J lost 4 bases, V lost 3 bases, and 3 bases had no gene match. Germline V gene sequence: CDR1 GTSNPN, CDR2 SVGIG (reference sequence). The CDR3 DNA reads as TGTGCCTGGAGCGCGGACAGGGGAAACACCATATATTTT. Translation: CAWSADRGNTIYF. Full variable domain (rest looked up from reference TRBV30 and TRBJ1-3): SQTIHQWPATLVQPVGSPLSLECTVEGTSNPNLYWYRQAAGRGLQLLFYSVGIGQISSEVPQNLSASRPQDRQFILSSKKLLLSDSGFYLCAWSADRGNTIYFGEGSWLTVV.

The chain uses TRBV6-1 and TRBJ1-3; tentatively, D is TRBD1 (6 bases). The V end lost 4 bases, the J end lost 5 bases, and 12 bases lay between the germline ends. The CDR3 is 14 amino acids. Germline CDR1 MNHNS, CDR2 SASEGT. The CDR3 sequence: CASSVTGQRNTIYF. The DNA of the CDR3 is TGTGCCAGCAGTGTTACAGGACAGAGAAACACCATATATTTT.

This chain uses TRBV15 with TRBJ1-3; D remains unclear. CDR1 and CDR2 (germline): LNHNV, YYDKDF (reference sequence). The CDR3 sequence is 13 residues long. Trimming took off 3 bases at V and 2 bases at J, with 5 bases between the two ends. In nucleotides, the CDR3 is TGTGCCACCAGCAGGGACCCTGGAAACACCATATATTTT. It specifies CATSRDPGNTIYF.

This chain joins TRBV4-3 and TRBJ2-7; D gene uncertain. This CDR3 is built from 14 residues. Trimming took off 0 bases at V and 1 base at J, with 7 bases between the two ends. Germline V gene lookup returns CDR1 LGHNA and CDR2 YSLEER. CDR3 protein: CASSQDRYSYEQYF. CDR3 in DNA: TGCGCCAGCAGCCAAGATAGGTATTCCTACGAGCAGTACTTC.

The V gene is TRBV28, the J gene TRBJ1-6; D is ambiguous. The CDR3 sequence is 14 residues long. V lost 6 bases and J lost 4, with 10 bases in between. CDR1 and CDR2 from the germline V gene are MDHEN and SYDVKM. The CDR3 nucleotides read TGTGCCAGCAGACGGGAGCTGTATAATTCACCCCTCCACTTT. Translated, it gives CASRRELYNSPLHF.

The chain combines TRBV7-2 with TRBJ2-1; 7 bases fit TRBD1. Germline V gives CDR1 SGHTA, CDR2 FQGNSA. V lost 2 bases and J lost 2; bases outside the gene matches: 9. This CDR3 comprises 17 residues. Here the CDR3 DNA reads TGTGCCAGCAGCTTAATGGGATACAGGGGAACCTACAATGAGCAGTTCTTC. Its protein is CASSLMGYRGTYNEQFF.

This chain links TRBV6-5 with TRBJ1-1, with 7 bases that match TRBD1. V was pared by 6 bases and J by 0 bases, with 4 bases of the junction left unmatched. The length of the CDR3 is 14 residues. Germline CDR1 MNHEY, CDR2 SVGAGI. CDR3 sequence reads: CASRPQGMNTEAFF. The CDR3 DNA follows: TGTGCCAGCAGGCCACAGGGGATGAACACTGAAGCTTTCTTT.

The rearrangement joins TRBV7-2 to TRBJ2-7, with 9 bases that match TRBD1. This CDR3 has 15 residues. Per the germline V gene, CDR1 is SGHTA and CDR2 is FQGNSA. Losses at the gene ends were 1 base for V and 4 bases for J; bases not matched to a gene: 5. The DNA of the CDR3 is TGTGCCAGCAGCTTAGTAACAGGGGGCAAGTACGAGCAGTACTTC. It specifies CASSLVTGGKYEQYF.

J is TRBJ1-1 and V is TRBV6-4; D unresolved. CDR3 length: 11 amino acids. Germline-derived CDR1 and CDR2 are MRHNA and SNTAGT. The ends were cut back, 4 bases at V and 10 bases at J, with 10 bases in the middle. Written as DNA, the CDR3 is TGTGCCAGCAGTGCGGGGTCCGTAGCTTTCTTT. It codes for CASSAGSVAFF.

Only a few counts were recorded for this clone. The chain couples TRBV6-1 to TRBJ1-2; 9 bases match TRBD1. The germline V gene encodes CDR1 MNHNS and CDR2 SASEGT. The V and J ends lost 1 base and 8 bases, in that order; junction bases with no gene match: 2. This CDR3 comprises 13 residues. The CDR3 DNA reads as TGTGCCAGCAGTGAAGGACAGGGGGTAGGCTACACCTTC. Protein: CASSEGQGVGYTF.

The V call is TRBV28, the J call TRBJ2-2, with TRBD2 identical over 7 bases. Germline V gives CDR1 MDHEN, CDR2 SYDVKM. The length of the CDR3 is 15 residues. Unmatched junction bases numbered 8, after V lost 6 bases and J lost 4 bases. CDR3: CASSPSGSLTGELFF. The CDR3 region has the DNA TGTGCCAGCAGCCCTAGCGGTTCCCTCACCGGGGAGCTGTTTTTT.

The chain recombines TRBV30 with TRBJ1-5; D is possibly TRBD1 (5 bases). V lost 2 bases and J lost 6, with 14 bases in between. CDR3 length equals 14 residues. Germline lookup yields CDR1 GTSNPN and CDR2 SVGIG (reference sequence). CDR3 coding DNA: TGTGCCTGGAGTAAAGGGGTCGGGAGTCAGCCCCAGCATTTT. The encoded protein is CAWSKGVGSQPQHF.

This clone was seen more than once but under ten times. The chain uses TRBV5-6 and TRBJ1-5, with D possibly matching TRBD1 (5 bases). Germline V gene sequence: CDR1 SGHDT, CDR2 YYEEEE. The CDR3 length is 18 residues. V shed 4 bases and J shed 1 base, with 21 bases lying between them. The DNA of the CDR3 is TGTGCCAGCAGCCCAAGGCCGGGGCGAGGGTTGAGCAATCAGCCCCAGCATTTT. This codes for CASSPRPGRGLSNQPQHF.

This clone has only a few counts. This sequence joins TRBV10-3 and TRBJ1-3; D is uncertain. V dropped 0 bases and J dropped 4 bases, with 4 bases sitting between them. Germline values: CDR1 ENHRY, CDR2 SYGVKD. This CDR3 is 13 amino acids long. CDR3 nucleotide sequence: TGTGCCATCAGTGAGTCCTCAGGAAACACCATATATTTT. Encoded protein: CAISESSGNTIYF.

The CDR3, as DNA: TGTGCCAGCAGCCAGGACAGGGGGAGCTCCTACGAGCAGTACTTC. Protein: CASSQDRGSSYEQYF. This chain uses TRBV6-6 with TRBJ2-7; 10 positions agree with TRBD1. The V segment lost 6 bases and the J segment 0 bases; nucleotides outside the gene matches: 5. Germline lookup yields CDR1 MNHNY and CDR2 SVGAGI (reference sequence). The CDR3 totals 15 residues.

The chain is built from TRBV5-4 and TRBJ2-7; D may be TRBD1 (6 bases). The germline gives CDR1 SGHNT, CDR2 YYREEE (reference sequence). The V end was cut by 1 base, the J end by 0 bases, with 14 bases between. The CDR3 is 16 residues long. The CDR3 coding sequence is TGTGCCAGCAGCTTGACCCCGGACAGCCTCTCCTACGAGCAGTACTTC. Amino acids: CASSLTPDSLSYEQYF.

J is TRBJ1-6 and V is TRBV28; possible D gene TRBD1, 6 bases. There are 14 residues in the CDR3. Trimming stripped 5 bases from V and 5 bases from J, with 10 bases between. The germline CDR1 and CDR2 sequences are MDHEN and SYDVKM. CDR3 coding DNA: TGTGCCAGCAGTCTGACAGGAGATAATTCACCCCTCCACTTT. Protein sequence: CASSLTGDNSPLHF.